The 23 T cell receptor beta chains below all came from one sample that was sequenced in a study of T cell repertoires in cytomegalovirus infection (dated by TCRdb to the late 2010s). The instrument was an Illumina HiSeq 1500. In-frame beta chains were kept once TCRdb had trimmed the public reads at Q25 with fastp and called clones with MiXCR. Each entry merges the rows of one CDR3 protein and shows their most common DNA and genes. The sample yields about 830,000 distinct CDR3 sequences; 30% to 35% were counted once. Roughly 12% of the sample lies in the top ten. No antigens are known for them. This specimen's treatment or condition label, per the study, means: in vitro stimulation with specific CMV peptide epitopes to enrich CMV-specific T cells. Sequenced here: cultured CD8+ T cells from PBMCs, sampled from culture after CMV antigen stimulation. Receptors were obtained from a human donor in good health (CMV status not recorded). Some clones in this sample may be carry-over from other donors' samples.

The gene calls are TRBV12-3 or TRBV12-4 and TRBJ2-5; no firm D call. The CDR3 is made up of 14 amino acids. The V gene lost 5 bases and the J gene lost 5 bases, with 15 bases spanning the gap. Here the CDR3 reads CASSPGSSAETQYF. CDR3 DNA sequence: TGTGCCAGCAGTCCCGGGTCATCGGCGGAGACCCAGTACTTC.

This clonotype came up a few times. The V gene is TRBV23-1, the J gene TRBJ1-2; no clear D gene. TRBV23-1 is flagged as an ORF with uncertain function. The CDR3 runs 16 residues. Trimming pared 1 base from V and 3 bases from J, leaving 15 bases between. The CDR3 nucleotides read TGCGCCAGCAGTCAATTCCGGAGGTACAGAGACTATGGCTACACCTTC. Its protein is CASSQFRRYRDYGYTF.

This chain uses TRBV7-6 with TRBJ2-1; D possibly uses TRBD1 or TRBD2 (5 bases each). This CDR3 is 15 amino acids long. The V gene's germline CDR1 is SGHVS and CDR2 FNYEAQ. V lost 2 bases and J lost 8, with 16 bases in between. The CDR3 region is CASSLRPGTGHEQFF. The DNA for the CDR3 is TGTGCCAGCAGCTTAAGGCCAGGGACCGGCCATGAGCAGTTCTTC.

The chain is built from TRBV15 and TRBJ2-1; weak D call: TRBD1 (6 bases). The germline V and J ends were trimmed by 0 bases and 0 bases, with 18 bases remaining between them. Germline V gene data show CDR1 as LNHNV and CDR2 as YYDKDF (reference sequence). The CDR3 consists of 19 residues. For the CDR3, the DNA is TGTGCCACCAGCAGAGATCGATTGGGGGCCTCCAACTCCTACAATGAGCAGTTCTTC. Protein product: CATSRDRLGASNSYNEQFF.

As for this clonotype: With a much larger clone just one base away, this may be a read error. The chain links TRBV7-2 to TRBJ1-1; 7 nucleotides line up with TRBD1. CDR3 length: 16 residues. CDR1 is SGHTA, CDR2 FQGNSA, per germline. This chain's CDR3 is CANSSTDRDRNTEAFF. The CDR3 DNA reads TGTGCCAACAGCTCGACCGACAGGGACCGGAACACTGAAGCTTTCTTT.

This chain links TRBV7-2 with TRBJ2-7; the match to TRBD2 covers 9 bases. V trimming: 5 bases; J trimming: 3 bases; junction bases outside the gene matches: 8. Germline V gene data show CDR1 as SGHTA and CDR2 as FQGNSA. The CDR3 contains 15 residues. Written as DNA, the CDR3 is TGTGCCAGCAGCCTGGGCGGGGGGGGGGGCTACGAGCAGTACTTC. It yields the protein CASSLGGGGGYEQYF.

This clonotype was observed a handful of times. The gene calls are TRBV19 and TRBJ1-5, with D maybe TRBD1 (6 bases). There are 17 residues in the CDR3. The germline V and J ends were trimmed by 7 bases and 3 bases, with 22 bases remaining between them. Germline CDR1 and CDR2: LNHDA and SQIVND (reference sequence). The CDR3 coding sequence is TGTGCCAGTAATTCGGCCCCGCCGGGACAATCCAATCAGCCCCAGCATTTT. Its protein is CASNSAPPGQSNQPQHF.

DNA for the CDR3: TGTGCCAGTAGAATGGGACAGGGACAAGGCAATGAGCAGTTCTTC. Its translation: CASRMGQGQGNEQFF. V is TRBV19 and J is TRBJ2-1, with 9 positions matching TRBD1. Germline loops: CDR1 LNHDA, CDR2 SQIVND (reference sequence). The CDR3 extends over 15 amino acids. V gave up 6 bases and J gave up 6 bases; unmatched junction bases: 9.

This clonotype was seen repeatedly, ten times or more. This chain connects TRBV7-8 to TRBJ1-1; 12 nucleotides line up with TRBD1. CDR3 length: 16 amino acids. CDR1 and CDR2 (germline): SGHVS, FQNEAQ. V shed 6 bases, J shed 10 bases, and the junction held 15 bases outside the gene matches. The DNA of the CDR3 is TGTGCCAGCAGGATTACGAGCGAGGGACAGGGGGCACCAGCTTTCTTT. It translates to CASRITSEGQGAPAFF.

In its sample, this clonotype was seen a few times. A junction boundary mismatches the germline segment, possibly from a read error. V and J are TRBV2 and TRBJ2-1, with TRBD2 matching 12 bases. The CDR3 totals 15 residues. Per the germline V gene, CDR1 is SNHLY and CDR2 is FYNNEI. The CDR3 here is CASKNASSGGVPILF. CDR3 coding DNA: TGTGCCAGCAAGAACGCATCTAGCGGGGGGGTTCCGATACTCTTC.

This sequence joins TRBV19 and TRBJ2-1; D gene ambiguous. This CDR3 contains 13 residues. V was cut by 1 base and J by 6 bases, with 7 bases left in between. Germline V CDR1 and CDR2: LNHDA, SQIVND (reference sequence). DNA of the CDR3: TGTGCCAGTAGTATAGGCCCGGGCAATGAGCAGTTCTTC. Translating gives CASSIGPGNEQFF.

This clonotype has just a few counts. This chain links TRBV12-3 or TRBV12-4 with TRBJ2-7; unclear D gene. Trimming removed 2 bases at V and 7 bases at J, with 12 bases between. There are 13 residues in the CDR3. The CDR3 protein is CASSLRVIKEQYV. The CDR3, as DNA: TGTGCCAGCAGTTTAAGGGTCATTAAAGAGCAGTACGTC.

The chain employs TRBV6-1 and TRBJ2-7; D might be TRBD2 (7 bases). Germline V gene data show CDR1 as MNHNS and CDR2 as SASEGT. CDR3 size: 16 residues. The V end was cut by 10 bases, the J end by 4 bases, with 26 bases between. CDR3 nucleotide sequence: TGTGCCACTACCCAAAGGGCGGGGGCCCTCCTTTACGAGCAGTACTTC. Its translation is CATTQRAGALLYEQYF.

There are many counts of this clonotype. The chain joins TRBV19 to TRBJ1-1; weak D call: TRBD1 (6 bases). The V end lost 4 bases, the J end lost 3 bases, and 15 bases lay between the germline ends. Germline V gene sequence: CDR1 LNHDA, CDR2 SQIVND (reference sequence). This CDR3 is 15 amino acids long. The CDR3 nucleotides are TGTGCCAGTAGTACCAATGGAGGGGGGGACACTGAAGCTTTCTTT. It specifies CASSTNGGGDTEAFF.

The rearrangement joins TRBV4-1 to TRBJ2-1, with D possibly matching TRBD2 (5 bases). Germline CDR1 and CDR2: MGHRA and YSYEKL. This CDR3 has 17 amino acids. The germline V and J ends were trimmed by 0 bases and 3 bases, with 15 bases remaining between them. The CDR3 spells CASSQDSRGSLYNEQFF. For the CDR3, the DNA is TGCGCCAGCAGCCAAGATAGTCGCGGGTCCCTCTACAATGAGCAGTTCTTC.

This clonotype was seen a few times. This chain joins TRBV4-2 and TRBJ2-3; the match to TRBD2 covers 10 bases. J was trimmed by 5 bases and V by 6 bases; bases with no gene match: 8. The CDR3 contains 15 residues. Germline V gene sequence: CDR1 LGHNA, CDR2 YNFKEQ. The DNA for the CDR3 is TGTGCCAGCAGTCCAGCGGGGGGGCCGGGAGATACGCAGTATTTT. It translates to CASSPAGGPGDTQYF.

V usage is TRBV7-4 and J usage is TRBJ1-2, with D unclear. The V end was cut by 1 base, the J end by 6 bases, with 27 bases between. Germline CDR1 SGHVT, CDR2 SQSDAQ. The CDR3 loop spans 19 amino acids. Written as DNA, the CDR3 is TGTGCCAGCAGCTTAGAAGGGTATAACGGCAGGAGGAGAGAGGATGGCTACACCTTC. The encoded protein is CASSLEGYNGRRREDGYTF. Together with reference TRBV7-4 and TRBJ1-2, the CDR3 gives the full variable domain: GAGVSQSPRYKVAKRGRDVALRCDSISGHVTLYWYRQTLGQGSEVLTYSQSDAQRDKSGRPSGRFSAERPERSVSTLKIQRTEQGDSAVYLCASSLEGYNGRRREDGYTFGSGTRLTVV.

V usage is TRBV4-1 and J usage is TRBJ1-4; D is undetermined. CDR1 and CDR2 from the germline V gene are MGHRA and YSYEKL. V shed 0 bases and J shed 8 bases, with 13 bases lying between them. This CDR3 contains 15 residues. Here the CDR3 DNA reads TGCGCCAGCAGCCAAGACTGGCAGGAAAGAGAAAAACTGTTTTTT. Encoded protein: CASSQDWQEREKLFF.

This clonotype appeared a few times. This chain uses TRBV7-9 with TRBJ1-1, with D tentatively TRBD1 (5 bases). This CDR3 has 17 amino acids. V lost 5 bases to trimming and J lost 1 base, with 20 bases between them. Germline CDR1 reads SEHNR; CDR2 reads FQNEAQ (reference sequence). The CDR3 is CASSPIGGKRRNTEAFF. DNA for the CDR3: TGTGCCAGCAGCCCGATCGGGGGAAAAAGAAGGAACACTGAAGCTTTCTTT.

This clonotype was detected many times. V and J are TRBV7-9 and TRBJ2-7; D gene uncertain. V was trimmed by 4 bases and J by 5 bases, leaving 15 bases between them. The CDR3 is 14 amino acids. From germline, CDR1 is SEHNR and CDR2 FQNEAQ (reference sequence). The CDR3 spells CASSSGSDGNEQYF. DNA of the CDR3: TGTGCCAGCAGCTCAGGATCGGACGGAAACGAGCAGTACTTC.

This clonotype was seen more than once but under ten times. The chain employs TRBV4-2 and TRBJ1-2; D is perhaps TRBD1 (6 bases). Germline V lookup: CDR1 LGHNA, CDR2 YNFKEQ. The CDR3 runs 16 residues. V was trimmed by 0 bases and J by 7 bases, leaving 18 bases between them. The chain's CDR3 is CASSQETGTRAIGYTF. In DNA form, the CDR3 reads TGTGCCAGCAGCCAAGAGACCGGGACACGGGCCATTGGCTACACCTTC.

This clonotype has just a few counts. The genes are TRBV27 and TRBJ2-3, with 9 bases lining up with TRBD1. V was pared by 5 bases and J by 2 bases, with 11 bases of the junction left unmatched. Germline CDR1 is MNHEY and CDR2 is SMNVEV (reference sequence). This CDR3 is 17 amino acids long. DNA of the CDR3: TGTGCCAGCAGTGTACTTCAGACAGGGGGGCCCACAGATACGCAGTATTTT. It codes for CASSVLQTGGPTDTQYF.

This clonotype was observed a few times. V and J are TRBV15 and TRBJ1-5; D gene unclear. The CDR3 covers 14 residues. Germline loops: CDR1 LNHNV, CDR2 YYDKDF (reference sequence). V lost 0 bases and J 7 bases, leaving 10 bases between the germline ends. CDR3 nucleotide sequence: TGTGCCACCAGCAGAGATTTGGGAGTGCAGCCCCAGCATTTT. It encodes CATSRDLGVQPQHF.